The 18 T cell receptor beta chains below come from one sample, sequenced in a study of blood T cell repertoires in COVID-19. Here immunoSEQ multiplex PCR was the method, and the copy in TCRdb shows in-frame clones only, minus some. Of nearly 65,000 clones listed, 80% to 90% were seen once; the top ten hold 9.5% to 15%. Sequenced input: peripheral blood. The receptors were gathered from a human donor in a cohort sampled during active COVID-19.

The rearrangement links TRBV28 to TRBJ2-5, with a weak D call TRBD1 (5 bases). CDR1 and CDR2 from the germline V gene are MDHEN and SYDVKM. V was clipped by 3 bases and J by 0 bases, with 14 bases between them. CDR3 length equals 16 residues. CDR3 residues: CASSFGTGPYQETQYF. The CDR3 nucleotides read TGTGCCAGCAGTTTTGGAACAGGTCCGTACCAAGAGACCCAGTACTTC.

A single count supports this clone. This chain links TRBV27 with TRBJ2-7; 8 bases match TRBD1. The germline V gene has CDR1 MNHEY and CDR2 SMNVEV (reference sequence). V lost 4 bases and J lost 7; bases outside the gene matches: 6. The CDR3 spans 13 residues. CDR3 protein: CASSYSGGWEQYF. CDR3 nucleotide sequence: TGTGCCAGCAGTTACTCAGGGGGCTGGGAGCAGTACTTC.

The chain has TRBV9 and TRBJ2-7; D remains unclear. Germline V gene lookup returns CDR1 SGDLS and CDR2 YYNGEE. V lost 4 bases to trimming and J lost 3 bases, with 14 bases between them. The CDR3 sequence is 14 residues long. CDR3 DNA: TGTGCCAGCAGCCCAAGAGGTCAGAACTACGAGCAGTACTTC. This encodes CASSPRGQNYEQYF.

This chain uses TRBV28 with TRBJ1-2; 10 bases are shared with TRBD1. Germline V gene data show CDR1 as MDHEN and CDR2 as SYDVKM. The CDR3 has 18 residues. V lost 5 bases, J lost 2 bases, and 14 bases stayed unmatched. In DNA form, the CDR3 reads TGTGCCAGCAGTGTGGACAGGGGGGGAATATCTAGGAACTATGGCTACACCTTC. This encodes CASSVDRGGISRNYGYTF.

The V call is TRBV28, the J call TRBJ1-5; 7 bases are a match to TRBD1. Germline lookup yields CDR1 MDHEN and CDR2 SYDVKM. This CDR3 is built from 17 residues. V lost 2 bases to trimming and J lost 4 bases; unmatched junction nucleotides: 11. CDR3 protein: CASSLARTGKGNQPQHF. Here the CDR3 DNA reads TGTGCCAGCAGTTTAGCCCGGACAGGCAAGGGGAATCAGCCCCAGCATTTT.

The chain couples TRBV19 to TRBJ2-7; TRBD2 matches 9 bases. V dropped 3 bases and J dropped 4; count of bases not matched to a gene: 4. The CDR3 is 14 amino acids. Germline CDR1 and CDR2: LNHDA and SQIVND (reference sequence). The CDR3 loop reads CASSMTSGLYEQYF. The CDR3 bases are TGTGCCAGTAGTATGACTAGCGGACTTTACGAGCAGTACTTC. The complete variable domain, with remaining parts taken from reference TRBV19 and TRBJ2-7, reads DGGITQSPKYLFRKEGQNVTLSCEQNLNHDAMYWYRQDPGQGLRLIYYSQIVNDFQKGDIAEGYSVSREKKESFPLTVTSAQKNPTAFYLCASSMTSGLYEQYFGPGTRLTVT.

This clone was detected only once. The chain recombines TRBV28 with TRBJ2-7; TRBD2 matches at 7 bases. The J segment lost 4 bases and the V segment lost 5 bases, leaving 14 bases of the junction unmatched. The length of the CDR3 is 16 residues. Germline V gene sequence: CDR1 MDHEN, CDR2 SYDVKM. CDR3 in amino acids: CASSPTGGRARYEQYF. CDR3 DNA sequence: TGTGCCAGCAGTCCCACTGGGGGGAGGGCCCGATACGAGCAGTACTTC.

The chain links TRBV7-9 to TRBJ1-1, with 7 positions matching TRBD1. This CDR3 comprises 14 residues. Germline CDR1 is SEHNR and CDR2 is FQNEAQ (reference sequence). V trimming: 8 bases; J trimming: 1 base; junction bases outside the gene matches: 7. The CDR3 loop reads CASATGVENTEAFF. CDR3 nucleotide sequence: TGTGCCAGCGCCACAGGGGTGGAGAACACTGAAGCTTTCTTT.

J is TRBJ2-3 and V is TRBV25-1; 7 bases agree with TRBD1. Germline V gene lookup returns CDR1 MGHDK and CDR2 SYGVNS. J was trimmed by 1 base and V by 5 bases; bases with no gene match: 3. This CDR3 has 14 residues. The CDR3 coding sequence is TGTGCCAGCAGTCTGGGACAGCGCACAGATACGCAGTATTTT. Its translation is CASSLGQRTDTQYF.

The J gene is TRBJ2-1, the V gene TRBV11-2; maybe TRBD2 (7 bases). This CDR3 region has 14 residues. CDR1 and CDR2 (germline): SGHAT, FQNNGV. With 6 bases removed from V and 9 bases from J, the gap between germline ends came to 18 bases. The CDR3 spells CASSTLGGEGEQFF. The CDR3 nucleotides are TGTGCCAGCAGTACCCTAGGGGGGGAGGGTGAGCAGTTCTTC. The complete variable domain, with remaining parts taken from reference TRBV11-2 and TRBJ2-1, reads EAGVAQSPRYKIIEKRQSVAFWCNPISGHATLYWYQQILGQGPKLLIQFQNNGVVDDSQLPKDRFSAERLKGVDSTLKIQPAKLEDSAVYLCASSTLGGEGEQFFGPGTRLTVL.

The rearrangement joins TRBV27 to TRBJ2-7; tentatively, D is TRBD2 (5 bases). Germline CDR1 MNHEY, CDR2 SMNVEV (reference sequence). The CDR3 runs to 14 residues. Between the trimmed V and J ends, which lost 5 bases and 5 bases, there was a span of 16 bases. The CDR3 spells CASSPRGLINEQYF. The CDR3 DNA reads TGTGCCAGCAGTCCGCGCGGGCTAATTAACGAGCAGTACTTC.

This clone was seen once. The CDR3 loop is CASSPPDRYNSPLHF. The DNA for the CDR3 is TGTGCCAGCTCACCACCGGACAGGTACAATTCACCCCTCCACTTT. This chain joins TRBV18 and TRBJ1-6, with 7 positions matching TRBD1. Trimming at V came to 0 bases and at J to 7 bases, leaving 3 bases not matched to a gene. Germline values: CDR1 KGHSH, CDR2 LQKENI. The CDR3 covers 15 residues. Complete variable domain (other parts from reference TRBV18 and TRBJ1-6): NAGVMQNPRHLVRRRGQEARLRCSPMKGHSHVYWYRQLPEEGLKFMVYLQKENIIDESGMPKERFSAEFPKEGPSILRIQQVVRGDSAAYFCASSPPDRYNSPLHFGNGTRLTVT.

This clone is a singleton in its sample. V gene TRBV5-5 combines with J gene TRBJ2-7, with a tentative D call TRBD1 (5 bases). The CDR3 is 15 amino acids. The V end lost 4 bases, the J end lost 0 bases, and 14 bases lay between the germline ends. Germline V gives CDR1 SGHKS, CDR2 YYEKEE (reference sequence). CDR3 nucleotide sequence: TGTGCCAGCAGCGCGACAGAACTCCTCTCCTACGAGCAGTACTTC. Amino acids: CASSATELLSYEQYF.

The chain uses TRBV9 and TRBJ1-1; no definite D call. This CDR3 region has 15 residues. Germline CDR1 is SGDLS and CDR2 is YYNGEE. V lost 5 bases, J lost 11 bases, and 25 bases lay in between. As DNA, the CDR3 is TGTGCCAGCAGTGGGCTGAAGGATTCAACACTTATGGCTTTCTTT. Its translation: CASSGLKDSTLMAFF. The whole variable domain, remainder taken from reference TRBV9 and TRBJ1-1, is DSGVTQTPKHLITATGQRVTLRCSPRSGDLSVYWYQQSLDQGLQFLIQYYNGEERAKGNILERFSAQQFPDLHSELNLSSLELGDSALYFCASSGLKDSTLMAFFGQGTRLTVV.

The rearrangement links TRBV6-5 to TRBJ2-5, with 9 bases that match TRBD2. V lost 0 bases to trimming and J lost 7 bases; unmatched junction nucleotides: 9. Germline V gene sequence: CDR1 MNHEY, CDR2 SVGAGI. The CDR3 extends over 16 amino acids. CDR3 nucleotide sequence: TGTGCCAGCAGTTACTCGAAAGCTAGCGGGGTGGGGACCCAGTACTTC. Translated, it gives CASSYSKASGVGTQYF.

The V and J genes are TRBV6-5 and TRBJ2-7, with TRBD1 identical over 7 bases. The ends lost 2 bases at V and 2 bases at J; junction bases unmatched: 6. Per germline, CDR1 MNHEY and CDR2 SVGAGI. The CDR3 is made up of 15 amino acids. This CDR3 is CASSYQRTGPYEQYF. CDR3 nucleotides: TGTGCCAGCAGTTACCAGAGGACAGGTCCCTACGAGCAGTACTTC.

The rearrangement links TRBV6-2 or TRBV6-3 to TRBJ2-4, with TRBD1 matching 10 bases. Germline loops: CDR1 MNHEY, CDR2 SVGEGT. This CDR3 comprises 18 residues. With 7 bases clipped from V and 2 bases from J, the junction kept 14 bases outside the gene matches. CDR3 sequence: CASNPGQGTKGTKNIQYF. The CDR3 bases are TGTGCCAGCAACCCGGGACAGGGGACAAAGGGAACCAAAAACATTCAGTACTTC.

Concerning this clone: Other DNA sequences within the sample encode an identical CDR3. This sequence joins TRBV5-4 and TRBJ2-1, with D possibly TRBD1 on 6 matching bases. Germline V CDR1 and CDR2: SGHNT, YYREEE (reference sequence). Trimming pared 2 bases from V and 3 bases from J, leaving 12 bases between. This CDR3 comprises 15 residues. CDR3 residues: CASSLRQGSYNEQFF. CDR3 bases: TGTGCCAGCAGCTTACGCCAGGGGAGCTACAATGAGCAGTTCTTC.